This T cell receptor beta chain was sequenced in a study of OX40 agonist ivuxolimab in advanced cancers. Looking at the study overall: Patients with hepatocellular carcinoma, melanoma, renal cell or head and neck cancer made up the dose-escalation patients. Partial responses were achieved by three patients, one with hepatocellular carcinoma and two with cutaneous melanoma. The study, taken as a whole, reports: Expanded clones tended on average to be more numerous among CD8+ T cells than CD4+.

Regarding this clone: Its target is not known.

Trimming pared 2 bases from V and 6 bases from J, leaving 13 bases between. The germline CDR1 and CDR2 sequences are KGHSY and FQNENV. The CDR3 has 14 amino acids. Assay used: immunoSEQ multiplex PCR; TCRdb lists only in-frame clones, some missing. The top ten clones hold over 1.3% of a sample with 34,000 or so clones, around 81% of them seen once. This TCR was recovered from an adult with an advanced solid tumor such as melanoma, head and neck, liver or kidney cancer. The chain links TRBV16 to TRBJ1-2; D gene unclear. The sequenced sample was CD4+ or CD8+ T cells sorted from blood, obtained in a trial of the OX40 agonist ivuxolimab. The CDR3 coding sequence is TGTGCCAGCAGCCAAGTTTGGCAGGAGGATGGCTACACCTTC. This translates into CASSQVWQEDGYTF.